The 27 T cell receptor beta chains below all came from one sample that was sequenced in a study of blood T cell repertoires in COVID-19. Clones were read by immunoSEQ multiplex PCR, and TCRdb kept only the in-frame ones, dropping some. The sample lists 300,000 to 400,000 clones; 75% to 90% were seen once. Input material: peripheral blood. The source of these receptors is a woman in her sixties or seventies with COVID-19, enrolled during active disease.

The chain uses TRBV2 and TRBJ2-5; maybe TRBD2 (6 bases). This CDR3 is 14 amino acids long. Germline V CDR1 and CDR2: SNHLY, FYNNEI. V was shortened by 6 bases and J by 5 bases, with 16 bases between the two germline ends. The CDR3 reads CASRPGLSAETQYF. CDR3 bases: TGTGCCAGCAGACCGGGACTCTCGGCCGAGACCCAGTACTTC.

The DNA of the CDR3 is TGTGCCAGCACCCGGACAGGGAATTCACCCCTCCACTTT. It codes for CASTRTGNSPLHF. The chain couples TRBV6-6 to TRBJ1-6; TRBD1 matches 8 bases. The V gene's germline CDR1 is MNHNY and CDR2 SVGAGI (reference sequence). This CDR3 comprises 13 residues. Trimming removed 7 bases from V and 7 bases from J; junction bases left unmatched: 3.

The gene calls are TRBV5-5 and TRBJ1-2; 9 bases align to TRBD1. With V trimmed by 2 bases and J by 2 bases, 4 bases remained unmatched. The CDR3 loop spans 15 amino acids. Germline CDR1 and CDR2: SGHKS and YYEKEE (reference sequence). CDR3 loop: CASSFRDRENYGYTF. The CDR3 nucleotides are TGTGCCAGCAGCTTTCGGGACAGGGAGAACTATGGCTACACCTTC.

The CDR3 DNA reads TGCGCCAGCAGCTTGGAGCCCAGTGGGCATCAGCCCCAGCATTTT. Its translation: CASSLEPSGHQPQHF. The chain couples TRBV5-1 to TRBJ1-5; D gene ambiguous. Germline V lookup: CDR1 SGHRS, CDR2 YFSETQ. Trimming shortened V by 0 bases and J by 5 bases, and 12 bases separated the two germline ends. This CDR3 comprises 15 residues.

The chain links TRBV28 to TRBJ1-1; the D is unclear. There are 12 residues in the CDR3. CDR1 and CDR2 from the germline V gene are MDHEN and SYDVKM. The ends were cut back, 10 bases at V and 1 base at J, with 10 bases in the middle. CDR3 nucleotides: TGTGCCACCTGTTCCAGGAACACTGAAGCTTTCTTT. This gives the protein CATCSRNTEAFF. Looking up the rest from reference TRBV28 and TRBJ1-1 gives the full variable domain: DVKVTQSSRYLVKRTGEKVFLECVQDMDHENMFWYRQDPGLGLRLIYFSYDVKMKEKGDIPEGYSVSREKKERFSLILESASTNQTSMYLCATCSRNTEAFFGQGTRLTVV.

This chain links TRBV6-5 with TRBJ1-5; TRBD1 is a possible D gene (5 bases). Germline-derived CDR1 and CDR2 are MNHEY and SVGAGI. V was trimmed by 10 bases and J by 7 bases, leaving 20 bases between them. This CDR3 region has 14 residues. The CDR3: CATGGGWSGQPQHF. CDR3 coding DNA: TGTGCCACGGGGGGGGGTTGGTCAGGCCAGCCCCAGCATTTT.

V is TRBV6-5 and J is TRBJ1-6; TRBD1 aligns across 10 bases. V was pared by 6 bases and J by 7 bases, with 3 bases of the junction left unmatched. The length of the CDR3 is 14 residues. From germline, CDR1 is MNHEY and CDR2 SVGAGI. CDR3 in amino acids: CASRRTGGNSPLHF. Written as DNA, the CDR3 is TGTGCCAGCAGGCGGACAGGGGGGAATTCACCCCTCCACTTT.

The rearrangement links TRBV9 to TRBJ2-1, with 7 positions matching TRBD2. Germline CDR1 is SGDLS and CDR2 is YYNGEE. The ends lost 0 bases at V and 8 bases at J; junction bases unmatched: 5. The CDR3 has 14 residues. The CDR3 reads CASSVDGGGYEQFF. The CDR3 DNA sequence: TGTGCCAGCAGCGTAGATGGCGGGGGATATGAGCAGTTCTTC. Based on the CDR3 plus reference TRBV9 and TRBJ2-1, the full variable domain is DSGVTQTPKHLITATGQRVTLRCSPRSGDLSVYWYQQSLDQGLQFLIQYYNGEERAKGNILERFSAQQFPDLHSELNLSSLELGDSALYFCASSVDGGGYEQFFGPGTRLTVL.

This clone has only a few counts. The rearrangement uses TRBV12-3 or TRBV12-4 and TRBJ1-1; perhaps TRBD1 as D (5 bases). This CDR3 is built from 13 residues. V shed 10 bases and J shed 4 bases, with 16 bases lying between them. This CDR3 is CATQPGWATEAFF. The CDR3 bases are TGTGCCACCCAACCAGGGTGGGCCACTGAAGCTTTCTTT.

V and J are TRBV3-1 (or the pseudogene TRBV3-2) and TRBJ1-1; no clear D. CDR3 length: 12 residues. Trimming left V 1 base short and J 11 bases short, with 11 bases between. The germline gives CDR1 LGHDT, CDR2 YNNKEL (reference sequence). CDR3 in amino acids: CASSQASGEAFF. CDR3 bases: TGTGCCAGCAGCCAAGCTTCCGGGGAGGCTTTCTTT.

V gene TRBV7-9 combines with J gene TRBJ2-3; D possibly corresponds to TRBD2 (5 bases). This CDR3 region has 16 residues. Germline CDR1 and CDR2: SEHNR and FQNEAQ (reference sequence). The V end lost 4 bases, the J end lost 2 bases, and 16 bases lay between the germline ends. CDR3 region: CASSSPLAVDTDTQYF. In DNA form, the CDR3 reads TGTGCCAGCAGCTCCCCCCTAGCTGTTGACACAGATACGCAGTATTTT.

This clone was detected once. The rearrangement joins TRBV29-1 to TRBJ1-2; the D is unclear. The germline V and J ends were trimmed by 5 bases and 0 bases, with 22 bases remaining between them. CDR3 length equals 17 residues. Germline CDR1 and CDR2: SQVTM and ANQGSEA. CDR3 protein: CSVPRRVGSEANYGYTF. CDR3 coding DNA: TGCAGCGTTCCCAGACGGGTGGGGAGTGAGGCTAACTATGGCTACACCTTC.

This chain links TRBV7-8 with TRBJ1-5; weak D call: TRBD1 (6 bases). Germline assignment: CDR1 SGHVS and CDR2 FQNEAQ. The CDR3 loop spans 14 amino acids. Trimming took off 4 bases at V and 9 bases at J, with 16 bases between the two ends. DNA for the CDR3: TGTGCCAGCAGCTCAACTCCGGGACAACCGCCCCAGCATTTT. This translates into CASSSTPGQPPQHF.

The V and J genes are TRBV25-1 and TRBJ2-7; D remains unclear. Between the trimmed V and J ends, which lost 4 bases and 4 bases, there was a span of 11 bases. Germline V gene sequence: CDR1 MGHDK, CDR2 SYGVNS. The length of the CDR3 is 13 residues. The CDR3 spells CASSVSGWYEQYF. The CDR3 DNA reads as TGTGCCAGCAGTGTCTCAGGATGGTACGAGCAGTACTTC.

The CDR3 reads CASSPGLGNYEQYF. For the CDR3, the DNA is TGTGCCAGCAGTCCGGGACTAGGAAACTACGAGCAGTACTTC. The chain uses TRBV4-2 and TRBJ2-7, with TRBD2 identical over 8 bases. V trimming: 6 bases; J trimming: 3 bases; junction bases outside the gene matches: 7. The CDR3 spans 14 residues. Germline CDR1 and CDR2: LGHNA and YNFKEQ.

V is TRBV5-1 and J is TRBJ2-7; TRBD1 aligns across 7 bases. The CDR3 covers 14 residues. Germline CDR1 reads SGHRS; CDR2 reads YFSETQ. The trim removed 4 bases at V and 3 bases at J, leaving 7 bases unmatched. The CDR3 DNA follows: TGCGCCAGCAGCATAGGGGGCACTCTCTACGAGCAGTACTTC. It specifies CASSIGGTLYEQYF. Full variable domain (missing parts from reference TRBV5-1 and TRBJ2-7): KAGVTQTPRYLIKTRGQQVTLSCSPISGHRSVSWYQQTPGQGLQFLFEYFSETQRNKGNFPGRFSGRQFSNSRSEMNVSTLELGDSALYLCASSIGGTLYEQYFGPGTRLTVT.

The rearrangement uses TRBV18 and TRBJ1-1, with 9 positions matching TRBD1. CDR1 is KGHSH, CDR2 LQKENI, per germline. The junction had 5 bases not matched to a gene; V was cut back by 4 bases and J by 11 bases. This CDR3 is 12 amino acids long. CDR3 bases: TGTGCCAGCTCACTATCGGGACAGGGCGCTTTCTTT. Protein sequence: CASSLSGQGAFF.

This chain links TRBV7-2 with TRBJ2-3; 12 bases are a match to TRBD1. J lost 7 bases, V lost 5 bases, and 7 bases had no gene match. Germline CDR1 reads SGHTA; CDR2 reads FQGNSA. The CDR3 is 15 amino acids. The CDR3 region has the DNA TGTGCCAGCAGCCCCCCGGGACAGGGGGCTTATACGCAGTATTTT. Its protein product is CASSPPGQGAYTQYF.

In its sample, this clone was seen a few times. This rearrangement joins TRBV3-1 (or the pseudogene TRBV3-2) to TRBJ2-1; 7 nucleotides match TRBD2. In germline, CDR1 is LGHDT, CDR2 YNNKEL (reference sequence). V lost 1 base and J lost 4; bases outside the gene matches: 1. The CDR3 has 14 amino acids. The CDR3 sequence: CASSQGAGYNEQFF. CDR3 coding DNA: TGTGCCAGCAGCCAAGGAGCGGGGTACAATGAGCAGTTCTTC.

The chain employs TRBV14 and TRBJ2-5, with TRBD2 as a possible D gene (5 bases). CDR1 and CDR2 (germline): SGHDN, FVKESK. V was clipped by 2 bases and J by 9 bases, with 10 bases between them. The CDR3 is 12 residues long. CDR3 amino acids: CASSQMSGAQYF. In DNA, the CDR3 is TGTGCCAGCAGCCAAATGTCCGGGGCCCAGTACTTC.

V is TRBV5-6 and J is TRBJ2-7; 11 bases map to TRBD2. The CDR3 runs 17 residues. With 0 bases clipped from V and 2 bases from J, the junction kept 7 bases outside the gene matches. Germline V CDR1 and CDR2: SGHDT, YYEEEE. DNA of the CDR3: TGTGCCAGCAGCTTGGTGGGACTAGCGGTTGGCCCCTACGAGCAGTACTTC. This sequence encodes CASSLVGLAVGPYEQYF.

The rearrangement uses TRBV18 and TRBJ1-1, with D perhaps TRBD1 (6 bases). Germline V CDR1 and CDR2: KGHSH, LQKENI. The V end lost 5 bases, the J end lost 5 bases, and 18 bases lay between the germline ends. The CDR3 is 15 amino acids. The CDR3 region has the DNA TGTGCCAGCTCAGCATCAACAGGGTTAGGGACTGAAGCTTTCTTT. It translates to CASSASTGLGTEAFF.

The J gene is TRBJ1-2, the V gene TRBV11-2; no firm D call. The CDR3 sequence is 14 residues long. The ends were cut back, 1 base at V and 4 bases at J, with 10 bases in the middle. Germline-derived CDR1 and CDR2 are SGHAT and FQNNGV. Here the CDR3 DNA reads TGTGCCAGCAGCTTAGTACCCCAGGTCTATGGCTACACCTTC. Amino acids: CASSLVPQVYGYTF.

A word on this clone: In the same sample, other DNA sequences code for this CDR3. This rearrangement joins TRBV9 to TRBJ1-1; TRBD1 might be the D (5 bases). Trimming stripped 3 bases from V and 2 bases from J, with 11 bases between. CDR3 size: 14 residues. Looked up from germline, CDR1 is SGDLS and CDR2 is YYNGEE. The DNA for the CDR3 is TGTGCCAGCAGCGGAGAGACAGTCAACACTGAAGCTTTCTTT. Translating gives CASSGETVNTEAFF. Full variable domain (rest looked up from reference TRBV9 and TRBJ1-1): DSGVTQTPKHLITATGQRVTLRCSPRSGDLSVYWYQQSLDQGLQFLIQYYNGEERAKGNILERFSAQQFPDLHSELNLSSLELGDSALYFCASSGETVNTEAFFGQGTRLTVV.

This chain links TRBV7-3 with TRBJ2-2, with 8 bases lining up with TRBD1. Germline assignment: CDR1 SGHTA and CDR2 FQGTGA. The V gene end was trimmed by 3 bases and the J gene end by 3 bases; junction bases not matched to a gene: 3. The CDR3 has 15 residues. This CDR3 is CASSFRGRDTGELFF. The CDR3 DNA follows: TGTGCCAGCAGCTTCAGGGGGCGCGACACCGGGGAGCTGTTTTTT.

The rearrangement joins TRBV29-1 to TRBJ1-2, with 7 bases fitting TRBD1. Germline CDR1 reads SQVTM; CDR2 reads ANQGSEA. The CDR3 has 14 amino acids. V lost 5 bases, J lost 3 bases, and 9 bases stayed unmatched. The chain's CDR3 is CSVSPGDRDYGYTF. The CDR3, as DNA: TGCAGCGTTTCCCCGGGGGACAGAGACTATGGCTACACCTTC.

The J gene is TRBJ1-2, the V gene TRBV7-2, with D possibly matching TRBD1 (6 bases). The CDR3 extends over 12 amino acids. Germline V gives CDR1 SGHTA, CDR2 FQGNSA. V gave up 1 base and J gave up 7 bases, with 7 bases separating them. The DNA of the CDR3 is TGTGCCAGCAGCTTAGACAGGGCTGGCTACACCTTC. It yields the protein CASSLDRAGYTF.